A single sample gave rise to the 18 T cell receptor beta chains below, sequenced in a study of blood T cell repertoires in COVID-19 (dated by TCRdb to 2018 to 2021). The library was generated by the immunoSEQ multiplex PCR assay. Here the immuneACCESS table is served through TCRdb, limited to in-frame sequences with V and J called. Missing clones are a known gap in these copies; in checked studies unresolved V genes cover under half, and the rest lacks a known reason. In this sample the table shows under 150,000 clones, 65% to 85% of which occur a single time. The top ten clones comprise almost 6% of the sample. The sequencing sample was made of PBMCs or T cells enriched from blood (not recorded which). These receptors all stem from a woman aged 45-65 years who had been exposed to COVID-19.

The CDR3 sequence: CASSPLGGETQYF. As DNA, the CDR3 is TGTGCCAGCTCACCCCTCGGGGGAGAGACCCAGTACTTC. The genes are TRBV6-5 and TRBJ2-5, with a tentative D call TRBD2 (6 bases). The CDR3 is 13 amino acids. From germline, CDR1 is MNHEY and CDR2 SVGAGI. V shed 8 bases and J shed 4 bases, with 14 bases lying between them.

The genes are TRBV14 and TRBJ1-6; no reliable D call. Germline V gene sequence: CDR1 SGHDN, CDR2 FVKESK. V shed 0 bases and J shed 0 bases, with 12 bases lying between them. CDR3 length equals 18 residues. CDR3: CASSQDFTAGSYNSPLHF. As DNA, the CDR3 is TGTGCCAGCAGCCAAGATTTCACGGCGGGCTCCTATAATTCACCCCTCCACTTT.

The chain employs TRBV9 and TRBJ2-3, with 11 positions matching TRBD2. The germline gives CDR1 SGDLS, CDR2 YYNGEE. This CDR3 has 17 residues. V lost 2 bases, J lost 1 base, and 6 bases stayed unmatched. CDR3 residues: CASSVGTSGGRTDTQYF. The CDR3 region has the DNA TGTGCCAGCAGCGTGGGGACTAGCGGAGGACGCACAGATACGCAGTATTTT.

This chain joins TRBV5-4 and TRBJ1-2; the D gene is possibly TRBD1 (6 bases). The V and J ends lost 4 bases and 1 base respectively, with 11 bases between them. This CDR3 has 14 amino acids. Germline loops: CDR1 SGHNT, CDR2 YYREEE (reference sequence). The CDR3 loop reads CASSNQQGNYGYTF. Here the CDR3 DNA reads TGTGCCAGCAGCAATCAACAGGGTAACTATGGCTACACCTTC.

The chain recombines TRBV29-1 with TRBJ2-3, with 9 bases matching TRBD2. The J segment lost 2 bases and the V segment lost 6 bases, leaving 3 bases of the junction unmatched. CDR3 length: 13 amino acids. The germline CDR1 and CDR2 sequences are SQVTM and ANQGSEA. CDR3 sequence: CSVSSGNTDTQYF. CDR3 DNA: TGCAGCGTATCTAGCGGGAACACAGATACGCAGTATTTT.

The chain carries TRBV15 and TRBJ2-3; D might be TRBD1 (6 bases). This CDR3 has 15 residues. Trimming removed 2 bases at V and 7 bases at J, with 16 bases between. The V gene's germline CDR1 is LNHNV and CDR2 YYDKDF (reference sequence). CDR3 sequence (DNA): TGTGCCACCAGCAGATCCCCCCAGGGGCCGTATACGCAGTATTTT. This gives the protein CATSRSPQGPYTQYF.

V is TRBV6-5 and J is TRBJ2-3, with 8 nucleotides matching TRBD1. This CDR3 comprises 14 residues. The J segment lost 1 base and the V segment lost 7 bases, leaving 4 bases of the junction unmatched. Germline V gives CDR1 MNHEY, CDR2 SVGAGI. CDR3 in DNA: TGTGCCAGCACCCCGGGACAGGGCACAGATACGCAGTATTTT. Protein sequence: CASTPGQGTDTQYF.

The V and J genes are TRBV9 and TRBJ2-5; D is uncertain. The germline V and J ends were trimmed by 2 bases and 1 base, with 3 bases remaining between them. The germline V gene has CDR1 SGDLS and CDR2 YYNGEE. The CDR3 is 12 amino acids. The CDR3 spells CASSVSQETQYF. The CDR3 nucleotides read TGTGCCAGCAGCGTTAGCCAAGAGACCCAGTACTTC.

The chain combines TRBV5-1 with TRBJ2-7; the match to TRBD2 covers 7 bases. The germline CDR1 and CDR2 sequences are SGHRS and YFSETQ. The CDR3 consists of 14 residues. The junction had 2 bases not matched to a gene; V was cut back by 0 bases and J by 2 bases. CDR3 nucleotides: TGCGCCAGCAGCTTGGCTAGCGGCCCCTACGAGCAGTACTTC. Its translation: CASSLASGPYEQYF.

This chain joins TRBV6-5 and TRBJ1-5, with a possible D match to TRBD1 (6 bases). The length of the CDR3 is 14 residues. Germline loops: CDR1 MNHEY, CDR2 SVGAGI. Between the trimmed V and J ends, which lost 7 bases and 3 bases, there was a span of 13 bases. CDR3 coding DNA: TGTGCCAGCAATCCCGACAGGACCAATCAGCCCCAGCATTTT. Amino acids: CASNPDRTNQPQHF.

This clone was observed a handful of times. DNA for the CDR3: TGTGCCAGCAGCTTGGTACCCACAGGGGGGTACTACGAGCAGTACTTC. Encoded protein: CASSLVPTGGYYEQYF. The chain recombines TRBV5-6 with TRBJ2-7, with 8 bases that match TRBD1. The CDR3 is 16 residues long. V dropped 0 bases and J dropped 3; count of bases not matched to a gene: 8. Germline CDR1 and CDR2: SGHDT and YYEEEE.

This clone was observed a handful of times. J is TRBJ1-4 and V is TRBV27; no clear D. Deletions cut 0 bases from V and 8 bases from J, with 7 bases between. This CDR3 has 13 residues. Germline CDR1 is MNHEY and CDR2 is SMNVEV (reference sequence). The CDR3, as DNA: TGTGCCAGCAGTTTATCGGGCCGGGAAAAACTGTTTTTT. Translating it yields CASSLSGREKLFF.

This sequence joins TRBV5-4 and TRBJ2-1; 7 nucleotides line up with TRBD2. The ends lost 0 bases at V and 6 bases at J; junction bases unmatched: 9. CDR1 is SGHNT, CDR2 YYREEE, per germline (reference sequence). The CDR3 runs 16 residues. The CDR3 nucleotides read TGTGCCAGCAGCTTGGAGGGGCGGGAGCTTTCCAATGAGCAGTTCTTC. Translating gives CASSLEGRELSNEQFF. Together with reference TRBV5-4 and TRBJ2-1, the CDR3 gives the full variable domain: ETGVTQSPTHLIKTRGQQVTLRCSSQSGHNTVSWYQQALGQGPQFIFQYYREEENGRGNFPPRFSGLQFPNYSSELNVNALELDDSALYLCASSLEGRELSNEQFFGPGTRLTVL.

The chain couples TRBV9 to TRBJ1-2; 8 nucleotides match TRBD1. Trimming at V came to 4 bases and at J to 4 bases, leaving 9 bases not matched to a gene. The CDR3 has 15 amino acids. Germline assignment: CDR1 SGDLS and CDR2 YYNGEE. Here the CDR3 reads CASSLGQGPGYGYTF. In DNA, the CDR3 is TGTGCCAGCAGCCTCGGACAGGGTCCTGGCTATGGCTACACCTTC. The whole variable domain, remainder taken from reference TRBV9 and TRBJ1-2, is DSGVTQTPKHLITATGQRVTLRCSPRSGDLSVYWYQQSLDQGLQFLIQYYNGEERAKGNILERFSAQQFPDLHSELNLSSLELGDSALYFCASSLGQGPGYGYTFGSGTRLTVV.

The V call is TRBV10-1, the J call TRBJ2-1; 8 nucleotides agree with TRBD1. V lost 5 bases, J lost 4 bases, and 4 bases stayed unmatched. Germline CDR1 reads WNHNN; CDR2 reads SYGVQD (reference sequence). The CDR3 is made up of 14 amino acids. CDR3: CASSTGGSYNEQFF. CDR3 bases: TGCGCCAGCAGTACAGGGGGATCTTACAATGAGCAGTTCTTC.

J is TRBJ2-3 and V is TRBV12-5; D unresolved. CDR1 is LGHNT and CDR2 is FRNRAP in the germline V gene. This CDR3 is built from 12 residues. Trimming took off 6 bases at V and 4 bases at J, with 8 bases between the two ends. The CDR3 bases are TGTGCTAGTGGGCCACGGGCAGATACGCAGTATTTT. This translates into CASGPRADTQYF.

The chain couples TRBV7-2 to TRBJ2-1, with D tentatively TRBD2 (5 bases). V was cut by 6 bases and J by 4 bases, with 13 bases left in between. Germline V gene data show CDR1 as SGHTA and CDR2 as FQGNSA. The CDR3 has 14 amino acids. The CDR3 DNA sequence: TGTGCCAGCAGAGAGGGATCCCCGTACAATGAGCAGTTCTTC. It encodes CASREGSPYNEQFF.

The chain joins TRBV6-5 to TRBJ2-3; 10 nucleotides align to TRBD1. CDR1 and CDR2 from the germline V gene are MNHEY and SVGAGI. This CDR3 comprises 15 residues. V was clipped by 6 bases and J by 7 bases; unmatched bases: 10. The CDR3 here is CASRKSGTGVNTQYF. CDR3 coding DNA: TGTGCCAGCAGGAAATCCGGGACAGGGGTAAATACGCAGTATTTT.